This T cell receptor (beta chain) was observed in a study of T cell repertoires in cytomegalovirus infection. About the study: Both a matching HLA type and CMV infection were indicated by public TCR beta signatures. Regarding the study as a whole: Summed frequency of public TCR beta families distinguished CMV carriers with the relevant HLA. CMV-specific TCR beta clonotypes restricted by HLA-C were the ones dominating the ex vivo response.

Germline assignment: CDR1 ENHRY and CDR2 SYGVKD. The CDR3 totals 13 residues. In TCRdb, the reads were re-called with MiXCR into one record per CDR3 protein. Of some 700,000 distinct CDR3 sequences in the sample, 35% were seen once. As to this clonotype: The antigen is unknown. The junction departs from the called germline gene at one end, perhaps through a read error.

What was sequenced was PBMCs. This chain uses TRBV10-3 with TRBJ2-1; no clear D gene. This TCR was sampled from a human donor in good health (CMV status not recorded). Some clones in this sample may be carry-over from other donors' samples. The CDR3 sequence is CAISPRSDKEQFF. The DNA of the CDR3 is TGTGCCATCAGCCCAAGATCCGACAAAGAGCAGTTCTTC.